This record concerns one TCR beta chain sequence. This CDR3 contains 16 residues. Germline CDR1 reads LGHNT; CDR2 reads FRNRAP. This entry is derived from a study of T cells expressing NK-cell markers. TCRdb re-called the 5' RACE reads and gives one entry per CDR3 protein, without DNA. The table lists roughly 160,000 distinct CDR3 sequences. The TCR was taken from a man aged 18-70 years in good health. Sequenced: blood T cells: a sorted CD56 or NKG2C T cell subset, CD4+ or CD8+ T cells, or bulk PBMC T cells (not recorded which). The V gene is TRBV12-5, the J gene TRBJ2-7; TCRdb designates TRBD1, a call that cannot be tested without DNA. The CDR3 is CASGSTGTVGRREQYF.